A selection of T cell receptor beta chains follows, all from one sample in a study of cytomegalovirus exposure and HLA in healthy donors. Libraries were prepared by immunoSEQ multiplex PCR; TCRdb keeps only in-frame clonotypes and omits some of them. The sample has about 250,000 clones, roughly 80% seen once; the top ten hold roughly 0.31%. Sequenced sample: PBMCs. These receptors all come from a girl under 10 years old in good health and CMV-seronegative. The CDR3 runs from the conserved cysteine through the conserved F or W. Each record gives: clone size, D gene, V gene, J gene, CDR3 protein, CDR3 DNA. A D gene is named only where the DNA matches it firmly. Some rows have no size entry. The others give once, few or many, or a class for an expanded clone.

NA	TRBD1	TRBV19	TRBJ1-1	CASSTTGQGRTEAFF	TGTGCCAGTAGTACAACGGGACAGGGTCGAACTGAAGCTTTCTTT
NA	TRBD2	TRBV11-3	TRBJ2-1	CASSLDFRGGGLHEQFF	TGTGCCAGCAGCCTCGACTTTCGCGGGGGGGGTTTGCATGAGCAGTTCTTC
NA	NA	TRBV7-2	TRBJ1-5	CASSLEGSAGVGNQPQHF	TGTGCCAGCAGCTTAGAGGGATCAGCGGGGGTAGGTAATCAGCCCCAGCATTTT
NA	TRBD1	TRBV30	TRBJ2-7	CAWSTGTASYEQYF	TGTGCCTGGAGTACCGGGACAGCGTCCTACGAGCAGTACTTC
once	NA	TRBV4-1	TRBJ1-1	CASSLLRGKGTEAFF	TGCGCCAGCAGCCTCCTTCGGGGAAAGGGCACTGAAGCTTTCTTT
few	NA	TRBV30	TRBJ2-7	CAWSVLRISYEQYF	TGTGCCTGGAGTGTACTCAGGATCTCCTACGAGCAGTACTTC
NA	NA	TRBV29-1	TRBJ1-2	CSVTTTGLVGYTF	TGCAGCGTTACGACTACCGGTCTGGTAGGCTACACCTTC
few	NA	TRBV7-3	TRBJ2-1	CASSSMAGRYNEQFF	TGTGCCAGCAGCTCTATGGCGGGGAGGTACAATGAGCAGTTCTTC
NA	NA	TRBV5-1	TRBJ2-1	CASSWGGLYNEQFF	TGCGCCAGCAGCTGGGGGGGGCTCTACAATGAGCAGTTCTTC
NA	NA	TRBV7-9	TRBJ2-7	CSSSLGSRGGTYEQYF	TGTTCCAGCAGCTTAGGGTCCAGGGGCGGAACCTACGAGCAGTACTTC
NA	TRBD1	TRBV28	TRBJ2-7	CASTADRGIREQYF	TGTGCCAGCACAGCGGACAGGGGAATTCGGGAGCAGTACTTC
NA	TRBD1	TRBV7-9	TRBJ1-6	CASSPPGDRGHNSPLHF	TGTGCCAGCAGCCCCCCAGGGGACAGGGGTCATAATTCACCCCTCCACTTT
NA	TRBD2	TRBV19	TRBJ2-1	CASSIGGSLVSEQFF	TGTGCCAGTAGTATCGGCGGGAGTCTGGTATCTGAGCAGTTCTTC
once	TRBD1	TRBV7-6	TRBJ2-7	CASSPAPQGVQQYF	TGTGCCAGCAGCCCCGCACCCCAGGGGGTTCAGCAGTACTTC
few	NA	TRBV7-9	TRBJ2-3	CASSSTGTPTDTQYF	TGTGCCAGCAGCTCAACCGGGACTCCCACAGATACGCAGTATTTT
NA	TRBD1	TRBV27	TRBJ2-2	CASSADRVMGELFF	TGTGCCAGCAGCGCGGACAGGGTGATGGGGGAGCTGTTTTTT
NA	NA	TRBV19	TRBJ1-5	CASSRVGSNQPQHF	TGTGCCAGCAGCAGGGTTGGTAGCAATCAGCCCCAGCATTTT
NA	NA	TRBV7-9	TRBJ2-7	CASSPVGNSYEQYF	TGTGCCAGCAGCCCGGTGGGCAACTCCTACGAGCAGTACTTC
NA	NA	TRBV6-5	TRBJ1-2	CASSYSQGTYYGYTF	TGTGCCAGCAGTTACTCTCAGGGGACCTACTATGGCTACACCTTC
few	TRBD1	TRBV7-2	TRBJ1-2	CASSPTTGAYYGYTF	TGTGCCAGCAGCCCAACGACAGGGGCCTACTATGGCTACACCTTC
NA	TRBD1	TRBV5-5	TRBJ1-6	CASSLRTGANSPLHF	TGTGCCAGCAGCCTAAGGACAGGGGCCAATTCACCCCTCCACTTT
once	NA	TRBV15	TRBJ2-7	CATSKLDIKYEQYF	TGTGCCACCAGCAAATTGGACATCAAATACGAGCAGTACTTC
NA	NA	TRBV10-3	TRBJ2-7	CATNGPGQSYEQYF	TGTGCCACCAATGGTCCAGGACAGAGCTACGAGCAGTACTTC
few	TRBD1	TRBV19	TRBJ2-7	CASSPGTGPYEQYF	TGTGCCAGTAGCCCGGGGACAGGCCCCTACGAGCAGTACTTC
NA	NA	TRBV6-5	TRBJ2-2	CASSYSRDTGELFF	TGTGCCAGCAGTTACTCGAGAGACACCGGGGAGCTGTTTTTT
few	TRBD1	TRBV5-6	TRBJ1-2	CASSLAMGQGVYGYTF	TGTGCCAGCAGCTTGGCGATGGGACAGGGGGTTTATGGCTACACCTTC
NA	TRBD1	TRBV29-1	TRBJ1-1	CSVPWDREAFF	TGCAGCGTTCCCTGGGACAGAGAAGCTTTCTTT
NA	NA	TRBV13	TRBJ2-6	CASSSETVSSGANVLTF	TGTGCCAGCAGCTCCGAGACAGTCTCCTCTGGGGCCAACGTCCTGACTTTC
NA	TRBD2	TRBV29-1	TRBJ2-1	CSVVGSGGASYNEQFF	TGCAGCGTTGTAGGAAGCGGGGGGGCATCCTACAATGAGCAGTTCTTC
few	NA	TRBV6-4	TRBJ2-1	CASSEGGLYNEQFF	TGTGCCAGCAGTGAGGGGGGTCTATACAATGAGCAGTTCTTC
NA	NA	TRBV5-1	TRBJ1-1	CASSLADTEAFF	TGCGCCAGCAGCTTGGCCGACACTGAAGCTTTCTTT
NA	TRBD2	TRBV11-2	TRBJ2-3	CASSLWGLASTDTQYF	TGTGCCAGCAGCTTATGGGGACTAGCTAGCACAGATACGCAGTATTTT
NA	NA	TRBV5-6	TRBJ2-2	CASSLLGGERTNTGELFF	TGTGCCAGCAGCCTGCTAGGTGGGGAGCGAACGAACACCGGGGAGCTGTTTTTT
NA	NA	TRBV30	TRBJ2-6	CAWSPRANVLTF	TGTGCCTGGAGTCCCAGGGCCAACGTCCTGACTTTC
NA	NA	TRBV18	TRBJ1-5	CASSPDMGQEPQHF	TGTGCCAGCTCACCAGACATGGGGCAAGAGCCCCAGCATTTT
NA	NA	TRBV4-2	TRBJ2-6	CASSQVGGGANVLTF	TGTGCCAGCAGCCAAGTTGGTGGCGGGGCCAACGTCCTGACTTTC
NA	NA	TRBV2	TRBJ2-7	CASSQLERAWGEQYF	TGTGCCAGCAGTCAACTGGAGCGGGCCTGGGGGGAGCAGTACTTC
NA	TRBD1	TRBV19	TRBJ2-7	CASSQGASYEQYF	TGTGCCAGTAGCCAGGGGGCGTCCTACGAGCAGTACTTC
NA	NA	TRBV6-5	TRBJ1-1	CASSYAGGTEAFF	TGTGCCAGCAGTTACGCGGGGGGCACTGAAGCTTTCTTT
NA	TRBD2	TRBV6-4	TRBJ2-7	CASSESIGRGYEQYF	TGTGCCAGCAGTGAATCTATCGGGAGGGGATACGAGCAGTACTTC
NA	NA	TRBV28	TRBJ1-1	CASSFLGQREEAFF	TGTGCCAGCAGTTTCCTTGGACAGAGAGAAGAAGCTTTCTTT
NA	NA	TRBV2	TRBJ1-5	CASSGALDSNQPQHF	TGTGCCAGCAGTGGGGCACTGGATAGCAATCAGCCCCAGCATTTT
few	NA	TRBV6-1	TRBJ1-6	CASRVDRPPLHF	TGTGCCAGCAGGGTCGACAGGCCCCCGCTCCACTTT
NA	NA	TRBV7-9	TRBJ2-3	CASSLALHRGGADTQYF	TGTGCCAGCAGCTTAGCCTTGCACAGGGGAGGCGCAGATACGCAGTATTTT
NA	TRBD2	TRBV29-1	TRBJ2-5	CSVGTSGGAETQYF	TGCAGCGTGGGGACTAGCGGGGGGGCGGAGACCCAGTACTTC
NA	NA	TRBV6-6	TRBJ2-7	CASSYGQGSYEQYF	TGTGCCAGCAGTTACGGGCAGGGGTCCTACGAGCAGTACTTC
NA	TRBD1	TRBV27	TRBJ2-7	CASSPGQGRYEQCF	TGTGCCAGCAGTCCAGGACAGGGTCGCTACGAGCAGTGCTTC
NA	TRBD2	TRBV9	TRBJ2-1	CASSVFPLAGDHGNEQFF	TGTGCCAGCAGCGTATTCCCACTAGCGGGAGATCATGGCAATGAGCAGTTCTTC
once	NA	TRBV13	TRBJ1-2	CASREKVSYGYTF	TGTGCCAGCAGGGAGAAGGTTTCTTATGGCTACACCTTC
NA	NA	TRBV7-7	TRBJ2-7	CASSFNGWYYEQYF	TGTGCCAGCAGCTTTAACGGGTGGTACTACGAGCAGTACTTC
few	NA	TRBV19	TRBJ1-4	CASSMGRIYGKLFF	TGTGCCAGTAGTATGGGCAGGATTTATGGGAAACTGTTTTTT
NA	NA	TRBV23-1	TRBJ1-2	CASSTLRMAYGYTF	TGCGCCAGCAGTACTCTCAGGATGGCGTATGGCTACACCTTC
NA	TRBD2	TRBV6-1	TRBJ2-3	CASSEKSGLADTQYF	TGTGCCAGCAGTGAAAAATCGGGACTAGCCGATACGCAGTATTTT
NA	NA	TRBV5-6	TRBJ1-2	CASSLSRLLSYGYTF	TGTGCCAGCAGCTTGTCTCGGTTATTAAGCTATGGCTACACCTTC
NA	NA	TRBV19	TRBJ2-3	CASSALWTDTTIDTQYF	TGTGCCAGTAGTGCCTTATGGACAGACACAACTATTGATACGCAGTATTTT
NA	NA	TRBV28	TRBJ2-7	CASIGQPYEQYF	TGTGCCAGCATAGGACAGCCCTACGAGCAGTACTTC
NA	NA	TRBV5-4	TRBJ2-1	CASSFAGSNEQFF	TGTGCCAGCAGCTTCGCGGGTAGCAATGAGCAGTTCTTC